This entry is about one T cell receptor (beta chain). The antigen it binds to is not known. No base quality information exists; no much larger clone differs at one position. This sample was included in a study of vaccination effects on CD4 cells after COVID-19 (dated by TCRdb to the early 2020s). At the level of the whole study: Participants received two doses of either the BNT162b2 or the mRNA-1273 mRNA SARS-CoV-2 vaccine. In both COVID-19 convalescent patients and infection-naive vaccine recipients, the study compared SARS-CoV-2 spike-specific CD4+ TCR repertoires from before mRNA vaccination with those from after it. The full study included ten to eleven COVID-19 convalescent patients and several SARS-CoV-2-naive healthy vaccine recipients. Cultures from other donors in the study were sequenced using the Oncomine TCR Beta short-read assay on an Illumina iSeq 100.

In the ViraFEST assay, PBMC were stimulated with viral peptide pools, and TCR sequencing was then used to find antigen-specific CD4+ T cell clonotypes based on their expansion. After less than eleven days of culture, CD4+ T cells were isolated with the EasySep CD4+ T cell isolation kit. Healthy vaccine recipients had no prior SARS-CoV-2 infection, confirmed by negative nucleocapsid antibodies before and after vaccination. About 2.2 million PBMC per well were cultured in IMDM with about 5% human AB serum, 7.5 to 10 IU/ml IL-2 and gentamicin, plus 10 ug/ml peptides. On days 3 and 7, half of the culture medium was replaced with fresh IL-2-containing medium. Unless noted otherwise, every peptide stimulation condition was cultured in triplicate wells. PBMC were separated from whole blood using Ficoll-Paque Plus gradient centrifugation and were then either cryopreserved at -140C or used fresh. The overlapping peptide pools covered the spike proteins of SARS-CoV-2 as well as those of the common cold coronaviruses HCoV-NL63, HCoV-OC43 and HCoV-229E. The QIAamp micro DNA kit was used to extract genomic DNA from the cultured CD4+ T cells.

In the germline V gene (reference sequence), CDR1 corresponds to SEHNR and CDR2 to FQNEAQ. V loses 0 bases of germline sequence and J loses 0 bases, and the interval between the two ends is 5 bases. The CDR3, from cysteine to phenylalanine, totals 14 residues. Here the CDR3 DNA is all that survives: 42 bases in frame from base 1. Preparation of the library involved the immunoSEQ multiplex PCR assay. DNA from the CD4+ T cells that had been cultured and isolated underwent TCR beta CDR3 sequencing. The source study handled its data this way. The analysis removed non-productive TCR sequences, trimmed reads to the CDR3 region, and retained only CDR3s that were 7 or more amino acids long. Antigen-specific clonotypes were identified with the MANAFEST web app by comparing expansion in peptide wells against reference cultures. To count as positive, a clone had to show expansion at FDR<0.05 compared with the reference and with all other wells, an odds ratio above 5, and a frequency above 0.1% in two replicate wells. A clonotype was called cross-reactive if it was significantly expanded both in SARS-CoV-2 spike wells and in at least one common cold coronavirus spike condition. Levenshtein distance calculated with the stringdist R package was used to assess CDR3 similarity, and unrooted trees were constructed with ape in R 3.6.1. TCRdb took over this immuneACCESS table, retaining in-frame rearrangements with V and J assigned. Such tables are incomplete; in checked studies, under half of the missing clones stem from an unresolved V gene, and the remainder is unexplained. V and J calls and clone size are those listed in that table; D and trimming were worked out from the DNA. For this sample the table gives about 63,000 clones, of which 70% to 85% were detected only once. The ten largest clonotypes hold around 3.8% of the sample.

Points the paper makes about the study in general: The study was limited by a small number of convalescent patients, and early post-infection timepoints were lacking. Marked clonal contraction was observed in both infection-induced and vaccine-induced clones at late post-vaccination timepoints, consistent with waning T cell responses. Among healthy vaccine recipients, nearly all vaccine-induced clones were SARS-CoV-2 mono-reactive, and only 1 of 255 was cross-reactive with common cold coronaviruses.

The V gene is TRBV7-9 and the J gene is TRBJ1-1; a confident D gene designation cannot be given. This TCR was recovered from a human donor who received a COVID-19 vaccine. Specimen: CD4+ T cells from PBMCs cultured with HCoV-OC43 spike peptides, collected before COVID-19 vaccination. The cell subset or site label, read with the paper, signifies: HCoV-OC43 spike overlapping peptide pool stimulation. The CDR3 protein: CASSLAEMNTEAFF. Here is the DNA: TGTGCCAGCAGCTTAGCGGAAATGAACACTGAAGCTTTCTTT.